These T cell receptor beta chains were read from a single sample in a study of blood T cells in healthy people across ages. TCRdb re-analysed the 5' RACE reads in MiXCR, keeping a single row per CDR3 protein. Of more than 700,000 distinct CDR3 sequences in the sample, roughly 46% were seen once. Sequencing was done on a sample of blood. The origin of the receptors is a man older than 75 in good health. Both conserved end residues are part of each CDR3. A D gene is named only where the DNA matches it firmly. Some rows have no size entry. The others give once, few or many, or a class for an expanded clone.

J gene | D gene | V gene | clone size | CDR3 protein | CDR3 DNA
TRBJ2-7 | TRBD2 | TRBV10-3 | many | CAISESSGRAKDEQYF | TGTGCCATCAGTGAGTCGAGCGGGAGGGCCAAGGACGAGCAGTACTTC
TRBJ2-7 | TRBD1 | TRBV5-1 | few | CASSFPGGAGGISYEQYF | TGCGCCAGCAGCTTCCCAGGGGGCGCAGGAGGTATCTCCTACGAGCAGTACTTC
TRBJ1-4 | - | TRBV7-2 | - | CASSLDWSPNEKLFF | TGTGCCAGCAGCTTAGATTGGAGTCCCAATGAAAAACTGTTTTTT
TRBJ2-7 | - | TRBV5-1 | many | CASAAGTSLMVEQYF | TGCGCCAGCGCAGCTGGGACGAGTTTGATGGTCGAGCAGTACTTC
TRBJ2-7 | - | TRBV4-2 | - | CASSQPTSPPSEQYF | TGTGCCAGCAGCCAACCTACTAGTCCCCCCTCCGAGCAGTACTTC
TRBJ1-1 | - | TRBV18 | - | CASSPKGSGTEAFF | TGTGCCAGCTCACCAAAGGGGAGCGGGACTGAAGCTTTCTTT
TRBJ2-7 | - | TRBV3-1 | - | CASSHRQGISYEQYF | TGTGCCAGCAGCCACCGCCAGGGGATTTCCTACGAGCAGTACTTC
TRBJ2-5 | - | TRBV29-1 | few | CSIRDTPQETQYF | TGCAGCATCCGGGACACACCACAAGAGACCCAGTACTTC
TRBJ2-1 | - | TRBV10-3 | - | CATRRESQETQFF | TGTGCCACAAGGCGCGAGTCCCAAGAGACCCAGTTCTTC
TRBJ1-4 | - | TRBV28 | - | CASSSQSKLGEKLFF | TGTGCCAGCAGTTCGCAGTCCAAACTCGGTGAAAAACTGTTTTTT
TRBJ2-1 | - | TRBV27 | once | CASSLSIASTNEQFF | TGTGCCAGCAGTTTATCGATAGCTAGTACGAATGAGCAGTTCTTC
TRBJ1-1 | - | TRBV11-3 | - | CASRLEHTEAFF | TGTGCCAGCAGACTAGAACACACTGAAGCTTTCTTT
TRBJ2-7 | - | TRBV27 | many | CASSPWEGPYEQYF | TGTGCCAGCAGTCCCTGGGAAGGTCCCTACGAGCAGTACTTC
TRBJ2-3 | - | TRBV29-1 | few | CSVEGPTSTDTQYF | TGCAGCGTTGAGGGCCCCACTAGCACAGATACGCAGTATTTT
TRBJ2-7 | - | TRBV20-1 | few | CSAISETGTYEQYF | TGCAGTGCTATTTCCGAGACAGGAACCTACGAGCAGTACTTC
TRBJ2-5 | TRBD1 | TRBV5-1 | few | CASSLAFGQEETQYF | TGCGCCAGCAGCTTGGCCTTCGGACAGGAAGAGACCCAGTACTTC
TRBJ2-4 | TRBD1 | TRBV29-1 | - | CSVEGDRGRSGNIQYF | TGCAGCGTTGAGGGGGACAGGGGGCGCTCGGGAAACATTCAGTACTTC
TRBJ1-2 | TRBD1 | TRBV12-3/TRBV12-4 | few | CASSLAGDSYYGYTF | TGTGCCAGCAGTTTAGCGGGGGACAGCTATTATGGCTACACCTTC
TRBJ2-5 | - | TRBV18 | - | CASSNLPRPGEETQYF | TGTGCCAGCTCAAACCTGCCGAGGCCAGGGGAAGAGACCCAGTACTTC
TRBJ2-2 | TRBD2 | TRBV9 | - | CASSALTSGRPGELFF | TGTGCCAGCAGCGCACTGACTAGCGGGAGGCCCGGGGAGCTGTTTTTT
TRBJ1-1 | - | TRBV5-1 | - | CASSLDGRPNTEAFF | TGCGCCAGCAGCTTGGACGGCAGGCCGAACACTGAAGCTTTCTTT
TRBJ2-1 | TRBD2 | TRBV18 | few | CASSPLSAGGSWEEQFF | TGTGCCAGCTCACCCCTCTCAGCGGGAGGATCTTGGGAGGAGCAGTTCTTC
TRBJ2-7 | - | TRBV4-1 | - | CASSQDPGIYEQYF | TGCGCCAGCAGCCAAGATCCAGGGATCTACGAGCAGTACTTC
TRBJ2-3 | TRBD2 | TRBV7-2 | many | CASSKGLAGGSDTQYF | TGTGCCAGCAGCAAGGGACTAGCGGGAGGTTCAGATACGCAGTATTTT
TRBJ2-7 | - | TRBV6-1 | few | CASVPGPEGAYEQYF | TGTGCCAGTGTACCGGGCCCCGAAGGCGCCTACGAGCAGTACTTC
TRBJ2-5 | - | TRBV12-3/TRBV12-4 | - | CASSASETQYF | TGTGCCAGCAGTGCGTCAGAGACCCAGTACTTC
TRBJ1-2 | - | TRBV14 | - | CASSQATGRVRGYTF | TGTGCCAGCAGCCAAGCGACAGGAAGGGTACGTGGCTACACCTTC
TRBJ2-5 | TRBD2 | TRBV7-2 | few | CASSLGGGRAETQYF | TGTGCCAGCAGCTTAGGAGGCGGGAGGGCCGAGACCCAGTACTTC
TRBJ1-2 | - | TRBV5-5 | few | CASSFRANYGYTF | TGTGCCAGCAGCTTCAGGGCAAACTATGGCTACACCTTC
TRBJ2-1 | - | TRBV6-6 | once | CASSYTDNEQFF | TGTGCCAGCAGTTACACGGACAATGAGCAGTTCTTC
TRBJ1-1 | - | TRBV19 | few | CATKLGPEAFF | TGTGCCACCAAACTGGGGCCTGAAGCTTTCTTT
TRBJ2-7 | TRBD2 | TRBV7-2 | few | CASSFWASGVSSYEQYF | TGTGCCAGCAGCTTTTGGGCTAGCGGGGTTAGCTCCTACGAGCAGTACTTC
TRBJ1-4 | - | TRBV11-2 | many | CASSPQGAGFNEKLFF | TGTGCCAGCAGCCCCCAAGGGGCAGGGTTTAATGAAAAACTGTTTTTT
TRBJ2-1 | TRBD2 | TRBV30 | few | CAWSAPYSGRENEQFF | TGTGCCTGGAGCGCTCCTTATAGCGGGAGGGAGAATGAGCAGTTCTTC
TRBJ2-1 | TRBD2 | TRBV5-1 | few | CASSLVRTSPNEQFF | TGCGCCAGCAGCTTGGTTAGGACTAGCCCGAATGAGCAGTTCTTC
TRBJ1-2 | - | TRBV7-9 | few | CASSLDWISGYTF | TGTGCCAGCAGCTTAGACTGGATCTCTGGCTACACCTTC
TRBJ2-1 | TRBD2 | TRBV12-3/TRBV12-4 | few | CASRLRTSGDNEQFF | TGTGCCAGCAGACTCCGGACTAGCGGAGACAATGAGCAGTTCTTC
TRBJ1-2 | TRBD1 | TRBV5-6 | - | CASSGHRGYGYTF | TGTGCCAGCAGCGGGCACAGGGGCTATGGCTACACCTTC
TRBJ2-6 | TRBD2 | TRBV20-1 | - | CSARGTSGVSGANVLTF | TGCAGTGCTAGGGGGACTAGCGGAGTCTCTGGGGCCAACGTCCTGACTTTC
TRBJ2-1 | - | TRBV4-3 | - | CASSHYLGEQFF | TGCGCCAGCAGCCATTACTTGGGTGAGCAGTTCTTC
TRBJ1-2 | TRBD1 | TRBV12-3/TRBV12-4 | once | CASSLDRDLDYGYTF | TGTGCCAGCAGCCTCGACAGGGACTTGGATTATGGCTACACCTTC
TRBJ1-6 | - | TRBV12-3/TRBV12-4 | few | CASSLSSLDNSPLHF | TGTGCCAGCAGTTTGAGCTCGTTGGACAATTCACCCCTCCACTTT
TRBJ2-5 | - | TRBV5-5 | - | CASSLEGTPQETQYF | TGTGCCAGCAGCTTGGAGGGGACTCCCCAAGAGACCCAGTACTTC